These T cell receptor beta chains were read from a single sample in a study of T-cell reconstitution after alpha-beta-depleted transplantation in children. Each CDR3 protein gets one entry after TCRdb re-called the PCR reads with MiXCR. The data hold roughly 70,000 distinct CDR3 sequences, with approximately 4.4% observed a single time. The sequencing here drew on PBMCs, mostly from graft donor cells, taken 180 days after TCRalphabeta/CD19-depleted stem cell transplant. Source of these receptors: a boy in the first two years of life who had a stem cell transplant for acute myeloid leukemia, so the T cells may come from the graft donor. CDR3s include the opening cysteine and the closing phenylalanine or tryptophan. Each record gives: clone size, V gene, J gene, D gene, CDR3 DNA, CDR3 protein. The D gene is left open where the match is weak. Only part of the rows carry a size: once, few, many, or a class if the clone is expanded.

many	TRBV5-1	TRBJ2-2	NA	TGCGCCAGCAGCTTGGACGGACTCGGGGAGCTGTTTTTT	CASSLDGLGELFF
many	TRBV18	TRBJ2-5	NA	TGTGCCAGCTCACCAAGACAGGCACTGGAGACCCAGTACTTC	CASSPRQALETQYF
many	TRBV7-2	TRBJ2-3	TRBD2	TGTGCCAGCAGCTTAGCAGGGCTAGCGGGGGTTAATACGCAGTATTTT	CASSLAGLAGVNTQYF
NA	TRBV9	TRBJ2-2	NA	TGTGCCAGCATCTCATGGGACTTATCCACCGGGGAGCTGTTTTTT	CASISWDLSTGELFF
many	TRBV5-1	TRBJ2-2	TRBD1	TGCGCCAGCAGCTCGGGACAGCCCACCGGGGAGCTGTTTTTT	CASSSGQPTGELFF
many	TRBV2	TRBJ2-5	TRBD1	TGTGCCAGCAGTGAAGACGCATACAGGGGGCTGGAGACCCAGTACTTC	CASSEDAYRGLETQYF
many	TRBV5-8	TRBJ2-3	NA	TGTGCCAGCAGCCTTAGCGGTGGGGGTACAGATACGCAGTATTTT	CASSLSGGGTDTQYF
many	TRBV7-9	TRBJ2-3	TRBD1	TGTGCCAGCAGCTTAGCCGGGACAGGAGATACGCAGTATTTT	CASSLAGTGDTQYF
many	TRBV12-3/TRBV12-4	TRBJ2-7	NA	TGTGCCAGCAGCCTCCGGGACGGAGCTTACGAGCAGTACTTC	CASSLRDGAYEQYF
NA	TRBV7-7	TRBJ2-1	TRBD2	TGTGCCAGCAGCCGTAGCGGGGGGGCTAATGAGCAGTTCTTC	CASSRSGGANEQFF
many	TRBV12-3/TRBV12-4	TRBJ1-5	NA	TGTGCCAGCAGTTTTGGGAGGGCTGATCAGCCCCAGCATTTT	CASSFGRADQPQHF
many	TRBV3-1	TRBJ1-1	NA	TGTGCCAGCAGCCCCGGCGGAGGGGGGTTTGGTGTTTTCTTT	CASSPGGGGFGVFF
many	TRBV6-2/TRBV6-3	TRBJ2-2	TRBD2	TGTGCCAGCAACGTAGCGGGGGACACCGGGGAGCTGTTTTTT	CASNVAGDTGELFF
many	TRBV25-1	TRBJ2-2	NA	TGTGCCAGCAGTGAATCGGGAACCGGGGAGCTGTTTTTT	CASSESGTGELFF
NA	TRBV20-1	TRBJ2-1	NA	TGCAGTGCTACAGGGGAGAACTCTTACCCCGGGGGTTCCTACAATGAGCAGTTCTTC	CSATGENSYPGGSYNEQFF
many	TRBV12-3/TRBV12-4	TRBJ2-1	TRBD2	TGTGCCAGCAGCCTCCCCAGCGGGGGGCAATCCTACAATGAGCAGTTCTTC	CASSLPSGGQSYNEQFF
many	TRBV29-1	TRBJ1-2	NA	TGCAGCGTAAGGAGCTATGGCTACACCTTC	CSVRSYGYTF
many	TRBV12-3/TRBV12-4	TRBJ2-5	NA	TGTGCCACCCAGACCCTTGGAGAGACCCAGTACTTC	CATQTLGETQYF